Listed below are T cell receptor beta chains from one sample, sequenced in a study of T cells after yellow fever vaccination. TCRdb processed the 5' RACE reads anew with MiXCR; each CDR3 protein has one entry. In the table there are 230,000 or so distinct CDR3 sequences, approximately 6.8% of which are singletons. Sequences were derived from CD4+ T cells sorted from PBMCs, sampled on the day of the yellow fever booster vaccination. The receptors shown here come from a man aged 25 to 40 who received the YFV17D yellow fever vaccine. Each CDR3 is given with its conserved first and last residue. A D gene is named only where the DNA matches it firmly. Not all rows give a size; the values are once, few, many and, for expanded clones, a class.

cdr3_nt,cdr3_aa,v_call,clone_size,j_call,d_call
TGCAGTGCCCGGCCCTCGAACACTGAAGCTTTCTTT,CSARPSNTEAFF,TRBV20-1,.,TRBJ1-1,.
TGCGCCAGCAGCCAAGATATCAGCGGGAGGTTCTACGAGCAGTACTTC,CASSQDISGRFYEQYF,TRBV4-1,few,TRBJ2-7,TRBD2
TGTGCCAGCAGCTCCTCCCGGACTAGCGGGACCTACGAGCAGTACTTC,CASSSSRTSGTYEQYF,TRBV11-2,many,TRBJ2-7,TRBD2
TGTGCCTGGAGACCAGGGGGCCTTAATTCACCCCTCCACTTT,CAWRPGGLNSPLHF,TRBV30,.,TRBJ1-6,TRBD1
TGCAGTGGTTTAGGAGCCTATGGCTACACCTTC,CSGLGAYGYTF,TRBV20-1,.,TRBJ1-2,.
TGTGCCAGCAGAGCGTCGGGGGACTACGAGCAGTACTTC,CASRASGDYEQYF,TRBV27,many,TRBJ2-7,.
TGCAGTGCTGTAGAACAGCTTTCCTACGAGCAGTACTTC,CSAVEQLSYEQYF,TRBV20-1,many,TRBJ2-7,.
TGTGCCATCAGTGAGATAAGCGGGAGGGCCGGCGATACGCAGTATTTT,CAISEISGRAGDTQYF,TRBV10-3,.,TRBJ2-3,TRBD2
TGTGCCAGCAGCCCCCGGGAGGGGGCGGCCTACGAGCAGTACTTC,CASSPREGAAYEQYF,TRBV4-2,.,TRBJ2-7,.
TGTGCTAGTGGTCCAACAGGGTCGGGCAATCAGCCCCAGCATTTT,CASGPTGSGNQPQHF,TRBV12-5,many,TRBJ1-5,.
TGTGCCAGCAGCTTCACAGTCACAGATACGCAGTATTTT,CASSFTVTDTQYF,TRBV7-3,.,TRBJ2-3,.
TGTGCCAGCAGTTACGGCAGGGGGCTTTCACCCCTCCACTTT,CASSYGRGLSPLHF,TRBV6-5,many,TRBJ1-6,TRBD1
TGCAGTGCTAGTGAAACCGGGGAGCTGTTTTTT,CSASETGELFF,TRBV20-1,many,TRBJ2-2,.
TGTGCCAGCAGTTTCAAGACAGAGCAGTTCTTC,CASSFKTEQFF,TRBV12-3/TRBV12-4,.,TRBJ2-1,.
TGTGCCAGCTCACCACGAGAGCCCGGGAGCGGCGGGGAGCTGTTTTTT,CASSPREPGSGGELFF,TRBV18,many,TRBJ2-2,.
TGTGCCAGCAGCTGGGCCCCGGTGGGGGGGGGCGGGGAGCTGTTTTTT,CASSWAPVGGGGELFF,TRBV7-2,.,TRBJ2-2,TRBD2
TGTGCCAGCAGCCGCCGGCTCGGCGGGGAGCTGTTTTTT,CASSRRLGGELFF,TRBV7-8,.,TRBJ2-2,.
TGTGCCAGCAGCTTGGGATTCGGCACAGGGAGGAACACTGAAGCTTTCTTT,CASSLGFGTGRNTEAFF,TRBV5-6,many,TRBJ1-1,.
TGTGCCAGCAGCGCTAGTTCCAGGGACGGGGGCTACACCTTC,CASSASSRDGGYTF,TRBV7-9,many,TRBJ1-2,.
TGTGCCAGTAGTAACGAGCCGGGGGCAATTCAGTACTTC,CASSNEPGAIQYF,TRBV19,few,TRBJ2-4,.
TGTGCCAGCAGTTTTACGAGACAGAACTATGGCTACACCTTC,CASSFTRQNYGYTF,TRBV6-5,many,TRBJ1-2,.
TGTGCCAGCAGTTTGAGGGGAGTTCAGAATCAGCCCCAGCATTTT,CASSLRGVQNQPQHF,TRBV12-3/TRBV12-4,many,TRBJ1-5,.
TGTGCCAGCAGCTTAGAGCTCGGGTACCAGCCCCAGCATTTT,CASSLELGYQPQHF,TRBV7-2,.,TRBJ1-5,.
TGTGCCAGCAGCCTTACGGGTAACTATGGCTACACCTTC,CASSLTGNYGYTF,TRBV28,many,TRBJ1-2,.
TGTGCCAGCTCACCAACTTCAAGGGGAAAGGCGAACACCGGGGAGCTGTTTTTT,CASSPTSRGKANTGELFF,TRBV18,few,TRBJ2-2,.
TGTGCCAGCAGCCCTCAGAGCGGTTTTTCCTACAATGAGCAGTTCTTC,CASSPQSGFSYNEQFF,TRBV7-2,few,TRBJ2-1,.
TGTGCCAGCAGTAGTGTCACTGGGGAGTTCAGTGAGCAGTTCTTC,CASSSVTGEFSEQFF,TRBV3-1,.,TRBJ2-1,.
TGTGCCAGCTCCCGCGGGATTTCTTACGAGCAGTACTTC,CASSRGISYEQYF,TRBV6-5,many,TRBJ2-7,.
TGTGCCTGGGCGACGAGGAACACTGAAGCTTTCTTT,CAWATRNTEAFF,TRBV30,.,TRBJ1-1,.
TGTGCCAGCAGCGGACAGATCACCTATAGCAATCAGCCCCAGCATTTT,CASSGQITYSNQPQHF,TRBV28,.,TRBJ1-5,.
TGTGCCAGCCGAGGGCTGGCGGGAGAGAGCTCCTACGAGCAGTACTTC,CASRGLAGESSYEQYF,TRBV12-3/TRBV12-4,many,TRBJ2-7,TRBD2
TGCAGCGGCCGTGCGTACCAAGAGACCCAGTACTTC,CSGRAYQETQYF,TRBV29-1,few,TRBJ2-5,.
TGTGCCAGCAGACATACAGGGGGGAACTCCTACGAGCAGTACTTC,CASRHTGGNSYEQYF,TRBV12-3/TRBV12-4,many,TRBJ2-7,TRBD1
TGCGCCAGCAGCTTGGGAGATGGGGAGCAGTACTTC,CASSLGDGEQYF,TRBV5-1,few,TRBJ2-7,.
TGCGCCAGCAGCTTGTTTGCTACCTACGAGCAGTACTTC,CASSLFATYEQYF,TRBV5-1,few,TRBJ2-7,.